The subject of this entry is one T cell receptor (beta chain). The data originate from a study of T-cell reconstitution after alpha-beta-depleted transplantation in children. Trimming took off 3 bases at V and 4 bases at J, with 16 bases between the two ends. Germline V gene sequence: CDR1 SGHTA, CDR2 FQGNSA. This CDR3 region has 16 residues. Unique molecular identifiers featured in how the TCRbeta library was prepared. TCRdb redid the calling of the PCR reads with MiXCR, one entry per CDR3 protein. Found here are a few hundred thousand distinct CDR3 sequences, roughly 27% of them singletons; the top ten hold just over 35%.

Source: PBMCs, taken before TCRalphabeta/CD19-depleted stem cell transplant. This chain connects TRBV7-2 to TRBJ2-1, with D tentatively TRBD1 or TRBD2 (5 bases each). This TCR derives from a boy in the first two years of life with Wiskott-Aldrich syndrome, due to receive a stem cell transplant. CDR3 nucleotide sequence: TGTGCCAGCAGCTTGAGGGGTCGCAGAGGTTACAATGAGCAGTTCTTC. It is translated as CASSLRGRRGYNEQFF.